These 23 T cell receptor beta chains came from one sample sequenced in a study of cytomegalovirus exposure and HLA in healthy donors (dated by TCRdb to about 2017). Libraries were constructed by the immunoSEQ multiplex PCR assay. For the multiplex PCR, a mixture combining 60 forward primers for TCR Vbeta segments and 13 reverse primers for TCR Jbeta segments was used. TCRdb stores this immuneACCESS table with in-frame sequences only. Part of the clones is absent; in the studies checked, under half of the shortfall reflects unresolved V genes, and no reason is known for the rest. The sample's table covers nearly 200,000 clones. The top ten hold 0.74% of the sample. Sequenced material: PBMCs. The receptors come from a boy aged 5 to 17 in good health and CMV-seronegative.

The CDR3 DNA follows: TGTGCCAGCAGTACAGGTTTTAACACCGGGGAGCTGTTTTTT. It is translated as CASSTGFNTGELFF. The chain is built from TRBV6-5 and TRBJ2-2; the D gene is possibly TRBD1 (5 bases). The CDR3 consists of 14 residues. Looked up from germline, CDR1 is MNHEY and CDR2 is SVGAGI. Deletions cut 5 bases from V and 2 bases from J, with 9 bases between.

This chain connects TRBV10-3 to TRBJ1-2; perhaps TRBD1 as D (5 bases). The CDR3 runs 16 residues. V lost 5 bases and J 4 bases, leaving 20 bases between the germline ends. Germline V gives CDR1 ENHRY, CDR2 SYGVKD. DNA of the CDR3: TGTGCCATCAGTTCGCCGGGGGAAACTCCCCCCTATGGCTACACCTTC. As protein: CAISSPGETPPYGYTF.

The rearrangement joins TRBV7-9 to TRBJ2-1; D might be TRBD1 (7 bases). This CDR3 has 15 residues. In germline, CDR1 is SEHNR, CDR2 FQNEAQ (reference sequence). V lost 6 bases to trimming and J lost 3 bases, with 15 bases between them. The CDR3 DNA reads TGTGCCAGCAGAGGGGGGCAGGGGGTCTACAATGAGCAGTTCTTC. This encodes CASRGGQGVYNEQFF. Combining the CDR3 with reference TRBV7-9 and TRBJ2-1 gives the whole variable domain DTGVSQNPRHKITKRGQNVTFRCDPISEHNRLYWYRQTLGQGPEFLTYFQNEAQLEKSRLLSDRFSAERPKGSFSTLEIQRTEQGDSAMYLCASRGGQGVYNEQFFGPGTRLTVL.

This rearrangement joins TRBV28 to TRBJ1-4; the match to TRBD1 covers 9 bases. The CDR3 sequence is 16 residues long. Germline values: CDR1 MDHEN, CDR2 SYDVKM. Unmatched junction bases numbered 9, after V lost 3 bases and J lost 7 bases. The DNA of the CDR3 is TGTGCCAGCAGTTTCGCGTCACAGGGGGCGCCTGAAAAACTGTTTTTT. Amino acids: CASSFASQGAPEKLFF.

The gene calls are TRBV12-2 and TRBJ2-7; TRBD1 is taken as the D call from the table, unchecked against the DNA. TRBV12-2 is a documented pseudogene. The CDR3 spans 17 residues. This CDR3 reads CASRTDRRTGGFYEQYF. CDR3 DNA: TGTGCAAGTCGCACCGACCGACGGACAGGGGGCTTTTACGAGCAGTACTTC.

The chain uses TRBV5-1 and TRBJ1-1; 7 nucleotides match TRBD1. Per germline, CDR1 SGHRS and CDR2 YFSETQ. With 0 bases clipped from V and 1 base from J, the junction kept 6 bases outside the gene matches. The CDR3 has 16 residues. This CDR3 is CASSLATRQGNTEAFF. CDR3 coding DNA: TGCGCCAGCAGCTTGGCTACGAGACAGGGGAACACTGAAGCTTTCTTT.

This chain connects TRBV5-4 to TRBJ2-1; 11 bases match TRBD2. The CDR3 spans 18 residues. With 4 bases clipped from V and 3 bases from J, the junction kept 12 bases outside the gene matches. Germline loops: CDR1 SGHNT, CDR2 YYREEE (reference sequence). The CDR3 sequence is CASSALSTSGGNYNEQFF. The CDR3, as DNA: TGTGCCAGCAGCGCCTTATCTACTAGCGGGGGTAACTACAATGAGCAGTTCTTC.

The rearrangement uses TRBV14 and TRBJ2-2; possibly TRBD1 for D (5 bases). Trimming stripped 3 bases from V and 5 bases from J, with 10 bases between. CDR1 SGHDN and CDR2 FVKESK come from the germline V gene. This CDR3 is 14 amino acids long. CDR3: CASSHGAMTGELFF. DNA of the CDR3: TGTGCCAGCAGCCATGGGGCGATGACCGGGGAGCTGTTTTTT.

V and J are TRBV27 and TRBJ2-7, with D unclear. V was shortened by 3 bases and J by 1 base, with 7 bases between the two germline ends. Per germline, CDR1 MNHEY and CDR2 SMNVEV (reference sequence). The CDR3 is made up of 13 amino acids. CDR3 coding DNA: TGTGCCAGCAGTTTCCAACTATCCTACGAGCAGTACTTC. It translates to CASSFQLSYEQYF.

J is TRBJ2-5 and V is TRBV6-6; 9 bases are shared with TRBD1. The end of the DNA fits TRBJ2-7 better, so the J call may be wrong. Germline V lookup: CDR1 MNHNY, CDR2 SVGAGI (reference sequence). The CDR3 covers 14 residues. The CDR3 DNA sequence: TGTGCCAGCAGGCCCGGGACAGGGTCCTACGAGCAGTACTTC. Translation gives CASRPGTGSYEQYF.

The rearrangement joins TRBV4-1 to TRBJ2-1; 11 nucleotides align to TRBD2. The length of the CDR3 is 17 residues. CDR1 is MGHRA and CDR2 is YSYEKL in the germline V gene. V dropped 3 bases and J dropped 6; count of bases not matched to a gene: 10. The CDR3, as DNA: TGCGCCAGCAGCCAGGGTACACTAGCGGGGGCCCGCAATGAGCAGTTCTTC. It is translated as CASSQGTLAGARNEQFF.

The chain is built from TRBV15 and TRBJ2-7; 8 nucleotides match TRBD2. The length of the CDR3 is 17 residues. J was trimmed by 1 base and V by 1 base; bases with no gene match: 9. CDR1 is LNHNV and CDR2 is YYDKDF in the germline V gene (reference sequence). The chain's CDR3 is CATSRAGGAAGSYEQYF. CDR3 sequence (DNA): TGTGCCACCAGCAGAGCCGGGGGGGCGGCTGGTTCCTACGAGCAGTACTTC. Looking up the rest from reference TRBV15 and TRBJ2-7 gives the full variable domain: DAMVIQNPRYQVTQFGKPVTLSCSQTLNHNVMYWYQQKSSQAPKLLFHYYDKDFNNEADTPDNFQSRRPNTSFCFLDIRSPGLGDTAMYLCATSRAGGAAGSYEQYFGPGTRLTVT.

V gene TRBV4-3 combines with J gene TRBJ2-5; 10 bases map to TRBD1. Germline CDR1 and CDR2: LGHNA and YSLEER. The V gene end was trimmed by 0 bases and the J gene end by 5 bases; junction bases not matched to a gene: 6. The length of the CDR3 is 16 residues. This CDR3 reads CASSQDWGQGSETQYF. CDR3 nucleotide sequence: TGCGCCAGCAGCCAAGATTGGGGACAGGGGTCGGAGACCCAGTACTTC.

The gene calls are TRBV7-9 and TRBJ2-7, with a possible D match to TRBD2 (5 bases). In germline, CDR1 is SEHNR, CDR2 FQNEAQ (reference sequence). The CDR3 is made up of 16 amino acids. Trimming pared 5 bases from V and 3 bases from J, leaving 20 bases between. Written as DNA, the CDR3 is TGTGCCAGCAGCACTCTTCGGACGGGGTTGGGCTACGAGCAGTACTTC. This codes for CASSTLRTGLGYEQYF.

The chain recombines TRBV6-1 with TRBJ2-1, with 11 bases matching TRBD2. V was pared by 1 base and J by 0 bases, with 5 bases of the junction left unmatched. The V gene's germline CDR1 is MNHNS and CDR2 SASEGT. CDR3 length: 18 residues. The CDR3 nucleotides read TGTGCCAGCAGTGAAGTACTAGCGGGGGCGAGCTCCTACAATGAGCAGTTCTTC. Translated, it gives CASSEVLAGASSYNEQFF.

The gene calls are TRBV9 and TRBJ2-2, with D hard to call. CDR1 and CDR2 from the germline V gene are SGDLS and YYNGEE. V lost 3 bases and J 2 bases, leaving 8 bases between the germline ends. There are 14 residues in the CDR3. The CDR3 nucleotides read TGTGCCAGCAGCGCCAGAGGAAACACCGGGGAGCTGTTTTTT. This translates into CASSARGNTGELFF. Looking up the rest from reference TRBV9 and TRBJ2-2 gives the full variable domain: DSGVTQTPKHLITATGQRVTLRCSPRSGDLSVYWYQQSLDQGLQFLIQYYNGEERAKGNILERFSAQQFPDLHSELNLSSLELGDSALYFCASSARGNTGELFFGEGSRLTVL.

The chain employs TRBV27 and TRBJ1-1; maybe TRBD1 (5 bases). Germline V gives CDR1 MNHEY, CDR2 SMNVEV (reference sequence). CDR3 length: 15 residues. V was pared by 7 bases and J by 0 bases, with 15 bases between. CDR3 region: CASKVAGLMNTEAFF. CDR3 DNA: TGTGCCAGCAAAGTGGCGGGGCTCATGAACACTGAAGCTTTCTTT.

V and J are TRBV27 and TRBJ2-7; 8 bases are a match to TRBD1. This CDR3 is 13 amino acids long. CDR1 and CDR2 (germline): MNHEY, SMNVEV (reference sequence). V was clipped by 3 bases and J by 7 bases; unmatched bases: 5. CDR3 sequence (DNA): TGTGCCAGCAGTTTTCAGGGGGCGCGGGAGCAGTACTTC. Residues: CASSFQGAREQYF.

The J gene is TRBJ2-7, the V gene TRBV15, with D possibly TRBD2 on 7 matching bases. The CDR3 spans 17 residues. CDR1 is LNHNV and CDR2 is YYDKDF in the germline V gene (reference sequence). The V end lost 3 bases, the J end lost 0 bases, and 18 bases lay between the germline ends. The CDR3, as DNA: TGTGCCACCAGCAGTCACGCCCGGGGGGCGAGCTCCTACGAGCAGTACTTC. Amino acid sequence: CATSSHARGASSYEQYF. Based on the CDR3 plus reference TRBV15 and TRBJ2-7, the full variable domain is DAMVIQNPRYQVTQFGKPVTLSCSQTLNHNVMYWYQQKSSQAPKLLFHYYDKDFNNEADTPDNFQSRRPNTSFCFLDIRSPGLGDTAMYLCATSSHARGASSYEQYFGPGTRLTVT.

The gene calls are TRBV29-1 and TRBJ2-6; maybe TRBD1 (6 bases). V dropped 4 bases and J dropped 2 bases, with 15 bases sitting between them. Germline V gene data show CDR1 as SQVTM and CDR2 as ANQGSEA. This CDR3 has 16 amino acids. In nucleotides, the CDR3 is TGCAGCGTTGGGAGGCTCACAGGGACTGGGGCCAACGTCCTGACTTTC. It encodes CSVGRLTGTGANVLTF.

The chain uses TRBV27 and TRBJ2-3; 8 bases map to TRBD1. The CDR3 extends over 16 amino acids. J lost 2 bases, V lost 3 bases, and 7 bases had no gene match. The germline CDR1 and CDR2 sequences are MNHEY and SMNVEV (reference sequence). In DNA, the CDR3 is TGTGCCAGCAGTTTCCTAGGACAGGGCCCCACAGATACGCAGTATTTT. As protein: CASSFLGQGPTDTQYF.

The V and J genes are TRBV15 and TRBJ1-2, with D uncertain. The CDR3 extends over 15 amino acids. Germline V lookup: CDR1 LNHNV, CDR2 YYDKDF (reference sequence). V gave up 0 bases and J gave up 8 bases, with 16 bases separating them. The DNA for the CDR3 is TGTGCCACCAGCAGAGATCAGGAACCTCCCGTCGGCTACACCTTC. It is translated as CATSRDQEPPVGYTF.

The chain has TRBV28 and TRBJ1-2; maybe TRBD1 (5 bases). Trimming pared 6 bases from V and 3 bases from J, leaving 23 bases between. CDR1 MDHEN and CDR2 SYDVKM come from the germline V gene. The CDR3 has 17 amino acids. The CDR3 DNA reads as TGTGCCAGCAGCTCGGGAGGGGTGTCGGCCGGGGACTATGGCTACACCTTC. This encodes CASSSGGVSAGDYGYTF.